The 26 T cell receptor beta chains presented below share a single source sample, sequenced in a study of blood T cells in healthy people across ages. Alongside a J-beta primer mix, a sample-barcoded 5' primer served in a second PCR lasting about 7 to 11 cycles. TCRdb redid the calling of the 5' RACE reads with MiXCR, one entry per CDR3 protein. Of about 1,400,000 distinct CDR3 sequences in the sample, approximately 42% were seen once. Sequencing input: blood. Receptors were obtained from a woman aged 18 to 35 in good health.

This clonotype occurred a few times. The chain recombines TRBV6-2 or TRBV6-3 with TRBJ1-5; the D gene is possibly TRBD1 (5 bases). The CDR3 has 15 amino acids. Deletions cut 8 bases from V and 1 base from J, with 15 bases between. Germline CDR1 is MNHEY and CDR2 is SVGEGT. CDR3 sequence (DNA): TGTGCCAGCCACGTGGGGGGATTCAGCAATCAGCCCCAGCATTTT. It encodes CASHVGGFSNQPQHF.

The J gene is TRBJ1-1, the V gene TRBV28; D ambiguous. Trimming removed 6 bases at V and 11 bases at J, with 13 bases between. Germline CDR1 and CDR2: MDHEN and SYDVKM. This CDR3 is 11 amino acids long. The CDR3 region has the DNA TGTGCCAGCAGGCTGGGAATTGTGGCTTTCTTT. Translating it yields CASRLGIVAFF.

The sample holds a few counts of this clonotype. The chain recombines TRBV4-1 with TRBJ2-1; 10 bases are shared with TRBD1. Germline lookup yields CDR1 MGHRA and CDR2 YSYEKL. This CDR3 is built from 16 residues. V lost 4 bases to trimming and J lost 5 bases; unmatched junction nucleotides: 8. The CDR3 is CASSRLYGTGDNEQFF. As DNA, the CDR3 is TGCGCCAGCAGCCGCCTATATGGGACAGGGGACAATGAGCAGTTCTTC.

The rearrangement joins TRBV27 to TRBJ2-3; 8 positions match TRBD2. The ends lost 3 bases at V and 3 bases at J; junction bases unmatched: 8. The CDR3 has 16 amino acids. Germline CDR1 reads MNHEY; CDR2 reads SMNVEV (reference sequence). The CDR3 coding sequence is TGTGCCAGCAGTTTCTTACTAGCGGAGGGGACAGATACGCAGTATTTT. Amino acid sequence: CASSFLLAEGTDTQYF.

This clonotype was counted a few times. The V and J genes are TRBV29-1 and TRBJ1-2; no clear D. Germline assignment: CDR1 SQVTM and CDR2 ANQGSEA. The CDR3 loop spans 13 amino acids. The germline V and J ends were trimmed by 2 bases and 0 bases, with 7 bases remaining between them. This chain's CDR3 is CSVEQKANYGYTF. The CDR3, as DNA: TGCAGCGTTGAACAGAAGGCTAACTATGGCTACACCTTC.

This chain links TRBV7-8 with TRBJ2-5, with unresolved D. The CDR3 covers 15 residues. Germline V gene lookup returns CDR1 SGHVS and CDR2 FQNEAQ. V was shortened by 2 bases and J by 2 bases, with 12 bases between the two germline ends. The CDR3 nucleotides are TGTGCCAGCAGCTTATTCCTCCAACCACAAGAGACCCAGTACTTC. Translation gives CASSLFLQPQETQYF.

This clonotype was seen more than once but under ten times. The chain couples TRBV12-3 or TRBV12-4 to TRBJ2-5, with D possibly being TRBD1 (8 bases). Trimming removed 8 bases at V and 1 base at J, with 14 bases between. The CDR3 length is 14 residues. The CDR3 DNA is TGTGCCAGCTACAGGGGGGGGCGCCAAGAGACCCAGTACTTC. Translation: CASYRGGRQETQYF.

The chain has TRBV7-2 and TRBJ2-7; TRBD2 agrees at 8 bases. The CDR3 extends over 17 amino acids. V shed 1 base and J 0 bases; nucleotides not matched to a gene: 8. Germline CDR1 and CDR2: SGHTA and FQGNSA. The CDR3, as DNA: TGTGCCAGCAGCTTAGGATTCCTAGCGGGTGCCTCCTACGAGCAGTACTTC. Translation: CASSLGFLAGASYEQYF. The complete variable domain, with remaining parts taken from reference TRBV7-2 and TRBJ2-7, reads GAGVSQSPSNKVTEKGKDVELRCDPISGHTALYWYRQSLGQGLEFLIYFQGNSAPDKSGLPSDRFSAERTGGSVSTLTIQRTQQEDSAVYLCASSLGFLAGASYEQYFGPGTRLTVT.

J is TRBJ1-4 and V is TRBV18; D unresolved. V dropped 5 bases and J dropped 1 base, with 14 bases sitting between them. The germline V gene has CDR1 KGHSH and CDR2 LQKENI. The CDR3 runs 16 residues. The CDR3 DNA is TGTGCCAGCTCATCGTCGGCCGAGTTAACTAATGAAAAACTGTTTTTT. Its translation is CASSSSAELTNEKLFF.

This chain links TRBV9 with TRBJ2-1, with 9 nucleotides matching TRBD2. V was pared by 0 bases and J by 5 bases, with 3 bases of the junction left unmatched. CDR3 length: 15 amino acids. Germline values: CDR1 SGDLS, CDR2 YYNGEE. CDR3 amino acids: CASSVGGGAHNEQFF. The CDR3 DNA is TGTGCCAGCAGCGTAGGCGGGGGGGCCCACAATGAGCAGTTCTTC.

On this clonotype: A much larger clone lies one base from this, so it may be a read error. The chain couples TRBV5-4 to TRBJ2-1; TRBD1 agrees at 8 bases. The V gene's germline CDR1 is SGHNT and CDR2 YYREEE (reference sequence). The junction had 1 base not matched to a gene; V was cut back by 3 bases and J by 5 bases. This CDR3 region has 13 residues. CDR3 region: CASSSGQDNEQFF. In DNA form, the CDR3 reads TGTGCCAGCAGCTCGGGACAGGACAATGAGCAGTTCTTC.

This clonotype was seen many times. This sequence joins TRBV12-3 or TRBV12-4 and TRBJ2-1; 9 positions match TRBD1. The CDR3 consists of 14 residues. Trimming cost V 6 bases and J 6 bases; bases outside gene matches: 6. This chain's CDR3 is CASRKGTGFNEQFF. CDR3 sequence (DNA): TGTGCCAGCAGGAAAGGGACAGGGTTCAATGAGCAGTTCTTC.

The rearrangement uses TRBV4-1 and TRBJ2-5, with TRBD2 matching over 11 bases. The CDR3 has 18 amino acids. CDR1 and CDR2 from the germline V gene are MGHRA and YSYEKL. V was clipped by 0 bases and J by 11 bases; unmatched bases: 17. The CDR3 DNA reads TGCGCCAGCAGCCAAGATCGTCCTAGCGGGAGGATAAGATACGGGCAGTACTTC. This sequence encodes CASSQDRPSGRIRYGQYF.

This clonotype was observed a single time. The V call is TRBV28, the J call TRBJ2-3; tentative D call: TRBD2 (6 bases). V gave up 7 bases and J gave up 5 bases, with 19 bases separating them. Germline V CDR1 and CDR2: MDHEN, SYDVKM. This CDR3 has 15 residues. For the CDR3, the DNA is TGTGCCAGCACGGTGGGGCGGGGATGGGGAGATACGCAGTATTTT. Translation gives CASTVGRGWGDTQYF.

The chain employs TRBV6-1 and TRBJ1-6; D not resolved. The CDR3 consists of 16 residues. V gave up 2 bases and J gave up 9 bases, with 17 bases separating them. The V gene's germline CDR1 is MNHNS and CDR2 SASEGT. The CDR3 DNA follows: TGTGCCAGCAGTGAAAATAGTCTATCTGGCGGTTCACCCCTCCACTTT. Its protein product is CASSENSLSGGSPLHF.

This clonotype has a handful of counts. The chain carries TRBV9 and TRBJ1-2; D is undetermined. V was cut by 1 base and J by 8 bases, with 9 bases left in between. The germline gives CDR1 SGDLS, CDR2 YYNGEE. The CDR3 length is 12 residues. CDR3 bases: TGTGCCAGCAGCGTATCTCTGATGGGCTACACCTTC. Translation: CASSVSLMGYTF.

V usage is TRBV6-1 and J usage is TRBJ1-2, with 7 bases fitting TRBD1. Germline V lookup: CDR1 MNHNS, CDR2 SASEGT. CDR3 length: 15 amino acids. The V and J ends lost 4 bases and 5 bases, in that order; junction bases with no gene match: 10. CDR3 nucleotide sequence: TGTGCCAGCAGTGGTCCGGGACAGATCTCTTATGGCTACACCTTC. Translation gives CASSGPGQISYGYTF.

The CDR3 region is CASSSIVSEGGVSNQPQHF. In nucleotides, the CDR3 is TGTGCCAGCAGTTCCATAGTGTCCGAAGGGGGTGTTAGCAATCAGCCCCAGCATTTT. The gene calls are TRBV27 and TRBJ1-5; D possibly corresponds to TRBD1 (6 bases). Germline V lookup: CDR1 MNHEY, CDR2 SMNVEV (reference sequence). Trimming removed 4 bases at V and 0 bases at J, with 22 bases between. The CDR3 length is 19 residues.

The CDR3 is CASSPIGTAAANEQFF. DNA for the CDR3: TGTGCCAGCTCACCCATAGGGACAGCTGCGGCCAATGAGCAGTTCTTC. The chain recombines TRBV18 with TRBJ2-1; 7 nucleotides align to TRBD1. Trimming took 3 bases from V and 6 from J; bases not matched to a gene: 11. Germline CDR1 reads KGHSH; CDR2 reads LQKENI. CDR3 length: 16 amino acids.

This chain links TRBV9 with TRBJ2-1; tentative D call: TRBD2 (7 bases). The CDR3 runs 14 residues. V was trimmed by 4 bases and J by 10 bases, leaving 18 bases between them. Germline lookup yields CDR1 SGDLS and CDR2 YYNGEE. CDR3 nucleotide sequence: TGTGCCAGCAGCCTCAGAGGGGGGGGTTACGAGCAGTTCTTC. Amino acid sequence: CASSLRGGGYEQFF. The full variable domain, in which reference TRBV9 and TRBJ2-1 provide the parts outside the CDR3, is DSGVTQTPKHLITATGQRVTLRCSPRSGDLSVYWYQQSLDQGLQFLIQYYNGEERAKGNILERFSAQQFPDLHSELNLSSLELGDSALYFCASSLRGGGYEQFFGPGTRLTVL.

The genes are TRBV20-1 and TRBJ2-2, with D perhaps TRBD2 (6 bases). The CDR3 is 16 residues long. The germline V gene has CDR1 DFQATT and CDR2 SNEGSKA (reference sequence). V shed 0 bases and J shed 0 bases, with 11 bases lying between them. The CDR3 DNA is TGCAGTGCTAGAGATATCGCGGGACCGAACACCGGGGAGCTGTTTTTT. Amino acids: CSARDIAGPNTGELFF.

The chain combines TRBV30 with TRBJ1-2; D is perhaps TRBD1 (5 bases). Germline V gene data show CDR1 as GTSNPN and CDR2 as SVGIG (reference sequence). Trimming removed 0 bases from V and 4 bases from J, with 12 bases in between. The CDR3 is 14 residues long. CDR3 amino acids: CAWSVSAGSYGYTF. The CDR3 coding sequence is TGTGCCTGGAGTGTATCCGCAGGGTCCTATGGCTACACCTTC.

The CDR3 coding sequence is TGTGCCAGCAGTTTAGAGACGGATGTCTATGGCTACACCTTC. Translating gives CASSLETDVYGYTF. V gene TRBV12-3 or TRBV12-4 combines with J gene TRBJ1-2; D gene unclear. V was pared by 1 base and J by 4 bases, with 10 bases between. The CDR3 sequence is 14 residues long.

The rearrangement joins TRBV5-1 to TRBJ2-3; weak D call: TRBD2 (5 bases). With 4 bases removed from V and 0 bases from J, the gap between germline ends came to 9 bases. The CDR3 extends over 14 amino acids. Germline V lookup: CDR1 SGHRS, CDR2 YFSETQ. CDR3 in DNA: TGCGCCAGCAGCAAAGCGGCTAGCACAGATACGCAGTATTTT. Amino acids: CASSKAASTDTQYF.

V usage is TRBV7-9 and J usage is TRBJ2-2; D may be TRBD2 (6 bases). V was clipped by 3 bases and J by 1 base, with 24 bases between them. Germline values: CDR1 SEHNR, CDR2 FQNEAQ (reference sequence). The CDR3 has 20 amino acids. The CDR3 region has the DNA TGTGCCAGCAGCTTCCCCCTGTCCCTCGGGCGGGGCAAGAACACCGGGGAGCTGTTTTTT. Its translation: CASSFPLSLGRGKNTGELFF.

The chain links TRBV6-6 to TRBJ2-7, with 8 bases identical to TRBD1. This CDR3 is built from 14 residues. Germline-derived CDR1 and CDR2 are MNHNY and SVGAGI (reference sequence). J was trimmed by 7 bases and V by 2 bases; bases with no gene match: 7. The CDR3 DNA reads TGTGCCAGCAGTTACGGACAGGGAGTTCGGGAGCAGTACTTC. It encodes CASSYGQGVREQYF.